This T cell receptor beta chain came from a study of blood T cell repertoires in COVID-19. Background on the study: COVID-19 samples collected from the United States, Italy and Spain covered acute and convalescent phases.

Losses at the gene ends were 3 bases for V and 4 bases for J; bases not matched to a gene: 9. Germline V gene lookup returns CDR1 KGHDR and CDR2 SFDVKD. This CDR3 region has 17 residues. Repertoires were generated with immunoSEQ multiplex PCR, while TCRdb's copy carries only in-frame clones and drops some. The table shows 25,000 to 30,000 clones, with approximately 81% occurring only once. The sample consisted of peripheral blood. This clonotype was obtained from a woman aged 55 to 70 with acute or convalescent COVID-19. The chain carries TRBV24-1 and TRBJ2-3, with TRBD1 identical over 10 bases. This chain's CDR3 is CATSDPPGQGIPDTQYF. The CDR3, as DNA: TGTGCCACCAGTGATCCACCGGGACAGGGGATACCAGATACGCAGTATTTT.